This section outlines one T cell receptor (beta chain) sequence together with its context. The antigen is undetermined. Researchers ran the PCR with 60 Vbeta and 13 Jbeta primers. Generated by immunoSEQ multiplex PCR, the TCRdb table keeps only in-frame clones and is missing some. The table has tens of thousands of clones, less than 70% seen once. This entry belongs to a study of cytomegalovirus exposure and HLA in healthy donors. General observations from the study: Several of the most significant clusters appeared linked to common viral pathogens, based on a later analysis.

CDR1 LNHNV and CDR2 YYDKDF come from the germline V gene (reference sequence). Trimming took 4 bases from V and 4 from J, leaving 12 bases between them. The CDR3 is 14 residues long. Investigators did not record CMV serostatus for this donor. V gene TRBV15 combines with J gene TRBJ2-3; D possibly corresponds to TRBD2 (5 bases). The sequencing input was PBMCs. The sequence derives from a human donor in good health. CDR3 nucleotide sequence: TGTGCCACCAGCATTAGAGAGGGATCAGATACGCAGTATTTT. Translating gives CATSIREGSDTQYF. Combining the CDR3 with reference TRBV15 and TRBJ2-3 gives the whole variable domain DAMVIQNPRYQVTQFGKPVTLSCSQTLNHNVMYWYQQKSSQAPKLLFHYYDKDFNNEADTPDNFQSRRPNTSFCFLDIRSPGLGDTAMYLCATSIREGSDTQYFGPGTRLTVL.